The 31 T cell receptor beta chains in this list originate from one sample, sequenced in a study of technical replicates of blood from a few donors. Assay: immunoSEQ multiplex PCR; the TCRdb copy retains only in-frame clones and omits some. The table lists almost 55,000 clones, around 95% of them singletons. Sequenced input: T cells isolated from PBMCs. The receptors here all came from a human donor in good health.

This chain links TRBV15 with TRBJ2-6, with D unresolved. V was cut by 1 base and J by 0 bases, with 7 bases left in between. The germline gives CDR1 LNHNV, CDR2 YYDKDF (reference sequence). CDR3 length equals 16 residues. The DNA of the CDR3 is TGTGCCACCAGCAGAGTCCCCAGCTCTGGGGCCAACGTCCTGACTTTC. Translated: CATSRVPSSGANVLTF.

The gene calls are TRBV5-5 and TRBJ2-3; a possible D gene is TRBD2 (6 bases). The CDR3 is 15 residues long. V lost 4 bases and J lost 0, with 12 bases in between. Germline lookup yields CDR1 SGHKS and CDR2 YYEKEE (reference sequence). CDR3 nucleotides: TGTGCCAGCAGCATCGGGACTTCTAGCACAGATACGCAGTATTTT. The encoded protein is CASSIGTSSTDTQYF.

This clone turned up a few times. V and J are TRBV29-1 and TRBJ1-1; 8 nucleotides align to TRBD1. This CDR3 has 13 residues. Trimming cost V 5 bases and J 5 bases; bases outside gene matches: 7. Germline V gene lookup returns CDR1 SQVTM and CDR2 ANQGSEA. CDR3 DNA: TGCAGCGTTCTGCAGGGGGCAGGAACTGAAGCTTTCTTT. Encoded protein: CSVLQGAGTEAFF.

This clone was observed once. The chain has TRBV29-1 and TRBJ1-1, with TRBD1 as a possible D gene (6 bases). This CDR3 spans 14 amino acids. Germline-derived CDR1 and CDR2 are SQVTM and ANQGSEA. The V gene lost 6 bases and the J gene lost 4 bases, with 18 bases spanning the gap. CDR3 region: CSVTSAGASTEAFF. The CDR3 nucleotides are TGCAGCGTAACCTCGGCGGGGGCGTCCACTGAAGCTTTCTTT.

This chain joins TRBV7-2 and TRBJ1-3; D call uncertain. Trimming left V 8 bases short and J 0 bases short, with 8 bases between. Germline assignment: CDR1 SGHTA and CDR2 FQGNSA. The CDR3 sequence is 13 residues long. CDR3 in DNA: TGTGCCAGCGACTTCGGCTCTGGAAACACCATATATTTT. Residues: CASDFGSGNTIYF.

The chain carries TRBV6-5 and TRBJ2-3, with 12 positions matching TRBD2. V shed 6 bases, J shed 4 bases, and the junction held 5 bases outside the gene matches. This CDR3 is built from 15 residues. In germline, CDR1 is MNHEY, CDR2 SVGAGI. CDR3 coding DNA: TGTGCCAGCAGGACGACTAGCGGGGGTGCAGATACGCAGTATTTT. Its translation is CASRTTSGGADTQYF.

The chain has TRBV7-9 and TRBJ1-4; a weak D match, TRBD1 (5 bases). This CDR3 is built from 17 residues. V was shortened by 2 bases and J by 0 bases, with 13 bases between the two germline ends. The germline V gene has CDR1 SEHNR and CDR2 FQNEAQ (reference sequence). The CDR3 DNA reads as TGTGCCAGCAGCTTAAGGGGATTGCTAGCAACTAATGAAAAACTGTTTTTT. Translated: CASSLRGLLATNEKLFF.

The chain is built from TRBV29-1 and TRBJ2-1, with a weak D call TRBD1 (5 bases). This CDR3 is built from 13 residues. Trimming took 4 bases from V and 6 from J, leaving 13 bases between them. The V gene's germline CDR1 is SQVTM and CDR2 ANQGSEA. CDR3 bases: TGCAGCGTTGGGGGCATCCTTTTCAATGAGCAGTTCTTC. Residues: CSVGGILFNEQFF.

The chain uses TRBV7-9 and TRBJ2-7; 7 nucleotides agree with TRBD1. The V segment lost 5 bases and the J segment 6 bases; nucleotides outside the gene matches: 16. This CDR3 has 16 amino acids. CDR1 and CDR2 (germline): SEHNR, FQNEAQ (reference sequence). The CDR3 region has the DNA TGTGCCAGCAGCCGCGAGACAGGGTTACCCCATCCCGAGCAGTACTTC. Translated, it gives CASSRETGLPHPEQYF.

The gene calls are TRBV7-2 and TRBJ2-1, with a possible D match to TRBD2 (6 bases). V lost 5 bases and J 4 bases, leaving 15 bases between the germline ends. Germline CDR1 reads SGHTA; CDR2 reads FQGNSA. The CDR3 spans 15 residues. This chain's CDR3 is CASSAGTPMYNEQFF. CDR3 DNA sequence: TGTGCCAGCAGCGCCGGGACTCCGATGTACAATGAGCAGTTCTTC.

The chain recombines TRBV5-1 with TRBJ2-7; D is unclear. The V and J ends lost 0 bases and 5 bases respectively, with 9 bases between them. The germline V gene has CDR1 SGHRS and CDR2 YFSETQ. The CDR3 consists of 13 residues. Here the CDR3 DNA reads TGCGCCAGCAGCTTGGAGAGGAACCACGAGCAGTACTTC. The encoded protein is CASSLERNHEQYF.

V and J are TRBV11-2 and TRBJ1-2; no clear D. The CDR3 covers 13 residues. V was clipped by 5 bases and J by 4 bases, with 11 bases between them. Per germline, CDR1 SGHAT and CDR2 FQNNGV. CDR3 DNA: TGTGCCAGCAGCCCCCGACACGGCTATGGCTACACCTTC. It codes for CASSPRHGYGYTF.

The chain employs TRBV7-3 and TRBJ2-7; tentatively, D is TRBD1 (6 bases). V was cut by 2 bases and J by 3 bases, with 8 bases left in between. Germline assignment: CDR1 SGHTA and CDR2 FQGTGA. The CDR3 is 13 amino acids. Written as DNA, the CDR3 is TGTGCCAGCAGCTTACTAGGGGGCTACGAGCAGTACTTC. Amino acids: CASSLLGGYEQYF.

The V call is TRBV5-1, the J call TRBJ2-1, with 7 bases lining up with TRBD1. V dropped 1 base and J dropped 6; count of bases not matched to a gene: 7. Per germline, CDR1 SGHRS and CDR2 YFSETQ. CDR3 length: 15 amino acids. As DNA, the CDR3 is TGCGCCAGCAGCTTGTCCCCCACAGGGGTCAATGAGCAGTTCTTC. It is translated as CASSLSPTGVNEQFF.

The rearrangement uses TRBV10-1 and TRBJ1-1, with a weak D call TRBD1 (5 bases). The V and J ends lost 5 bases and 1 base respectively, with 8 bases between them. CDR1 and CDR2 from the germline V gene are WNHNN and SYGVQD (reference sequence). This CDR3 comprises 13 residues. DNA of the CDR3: TGCGCCAGCAGTTCCGGACAGAACACTGAAGCTTTCTTT. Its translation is CASSSGQNTEAFF.

CDR3 DNA sequence: TGCGCCAGCAGCTTGGTGGGGGCTAGCGGGAAGGTGAATACGCAGTATTTT. Its translation is CASSLVGASGKVNTQYF. The chain is built from TRBV5-1 and TRBJ2-3; TRBD2 agrees at 9 bases. V lost 0 bases to trimming and J lost 7 bases; unmatched junction nucleotides: 12. The CDR3 extends over 17 amino acids. Looked up from germline, CDR1 is SGHRS and CDR2 is YFSETQ.

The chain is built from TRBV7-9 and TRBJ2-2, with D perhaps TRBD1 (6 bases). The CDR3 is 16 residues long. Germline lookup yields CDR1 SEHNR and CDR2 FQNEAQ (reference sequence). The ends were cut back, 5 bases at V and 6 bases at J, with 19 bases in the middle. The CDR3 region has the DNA TGTGCCAGCAGCCCGCCCAGGGACAAGAAATCCGGGGAGCTGTTTTTT. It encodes CASSPPRDKKSGELFF. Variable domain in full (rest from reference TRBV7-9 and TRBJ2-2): DTGVSQNPRHKITKRGQNVTFRCDPISEHNRLYWYRQTLGQGPEFLTYFQNEAQLEKSRLLSDRFSAERPKGSFSTLEIQRTEQGDSAMYLCASSPPRDKKSGELFFGEGSRLTVL.

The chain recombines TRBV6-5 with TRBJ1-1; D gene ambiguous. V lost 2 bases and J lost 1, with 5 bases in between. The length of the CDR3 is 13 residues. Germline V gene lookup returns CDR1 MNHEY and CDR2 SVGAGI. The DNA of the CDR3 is TGTGCCAGCAGTTACAGAGGGAACACTGAAGCTTTCTTT. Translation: CASSYRGNTEAFF.

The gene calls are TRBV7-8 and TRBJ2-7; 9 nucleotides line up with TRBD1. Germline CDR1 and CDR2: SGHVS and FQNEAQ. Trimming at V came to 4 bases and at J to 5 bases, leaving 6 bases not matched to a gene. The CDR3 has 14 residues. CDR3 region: CASSSADRGHEQYF. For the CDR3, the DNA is TGTGCCAGCAGCTCTGCGGACAGGGGTCACGAGCAGTACTTC.

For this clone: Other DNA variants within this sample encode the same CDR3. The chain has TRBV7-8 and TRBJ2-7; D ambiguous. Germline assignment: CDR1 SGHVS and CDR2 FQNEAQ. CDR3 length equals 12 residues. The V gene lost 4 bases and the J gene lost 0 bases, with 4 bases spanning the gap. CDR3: CASSSSSYEQYF. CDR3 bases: TGTGCCAGCAGCTCCTCCTCCTACGAGCAGTACTTC.

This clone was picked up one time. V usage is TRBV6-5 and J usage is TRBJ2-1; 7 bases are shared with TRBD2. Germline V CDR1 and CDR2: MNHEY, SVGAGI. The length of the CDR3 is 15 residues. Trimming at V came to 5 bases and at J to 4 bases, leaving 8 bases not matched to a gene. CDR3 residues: CASSQTSALYNEQFF. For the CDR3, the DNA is TGTGCCAGCAGTCAAACTAGCGCCCTATACAATGAGCAGTTCTTC.

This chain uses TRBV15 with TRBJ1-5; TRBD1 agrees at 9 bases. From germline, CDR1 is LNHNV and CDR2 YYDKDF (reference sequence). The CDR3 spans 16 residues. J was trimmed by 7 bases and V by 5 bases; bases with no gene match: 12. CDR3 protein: CATSPTRTGVGQPQHF. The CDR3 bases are TGTGCCACCAGCCCAACCCGGACAGGGGTGGGACAGCCCCAGCATTTT.

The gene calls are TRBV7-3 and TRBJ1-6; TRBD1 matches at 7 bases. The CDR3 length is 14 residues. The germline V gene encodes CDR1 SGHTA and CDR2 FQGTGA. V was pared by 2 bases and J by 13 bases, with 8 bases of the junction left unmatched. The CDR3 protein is CASSLRQGVFPLHF. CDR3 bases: TGTGCCAGCAGCTTACGCCAGGGGGTCTTTCCCCTCCACTTT.

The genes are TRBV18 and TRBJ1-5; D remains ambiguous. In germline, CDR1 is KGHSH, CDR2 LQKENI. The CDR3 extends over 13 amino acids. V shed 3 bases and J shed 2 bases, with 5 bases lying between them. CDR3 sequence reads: CASSPGGNQPQHF. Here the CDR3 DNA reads TGTGCCAGCTCACCCGGGGGCAATCAGCCCCAGCATTTT.

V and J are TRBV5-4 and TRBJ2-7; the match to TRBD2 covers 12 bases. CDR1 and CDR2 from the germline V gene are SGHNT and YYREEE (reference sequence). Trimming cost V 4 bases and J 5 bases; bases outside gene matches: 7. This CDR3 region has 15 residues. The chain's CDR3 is CASSLTSGSTDEQYF. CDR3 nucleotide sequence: TGTGCCAGCAGCCTGACTAGCGGGAGTACCGACGAGCAGTACTTC.

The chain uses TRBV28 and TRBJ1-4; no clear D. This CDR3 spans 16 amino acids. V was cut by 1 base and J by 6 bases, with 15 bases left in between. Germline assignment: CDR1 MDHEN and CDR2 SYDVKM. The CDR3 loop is CASSLSSVEVHEKLFF. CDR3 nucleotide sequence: TGTGCCAGCAGTTTATCGTCAGTCGAGGTACATGAAAAACTGTTTTTT.

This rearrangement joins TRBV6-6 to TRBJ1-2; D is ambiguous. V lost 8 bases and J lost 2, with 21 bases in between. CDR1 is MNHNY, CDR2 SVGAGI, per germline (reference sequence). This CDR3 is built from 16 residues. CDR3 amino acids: CASRTGYPVSNYGYTF. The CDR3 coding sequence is TGTGCCAGCCGAACGGGGTATCCGGTGTCGAACTATGGCTACACCTTC.

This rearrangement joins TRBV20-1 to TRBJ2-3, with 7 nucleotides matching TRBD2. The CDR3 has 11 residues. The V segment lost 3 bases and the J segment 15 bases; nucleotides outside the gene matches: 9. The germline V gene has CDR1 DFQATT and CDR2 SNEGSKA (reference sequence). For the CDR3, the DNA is TGCAGTGCTAGGGCCCAGCGGGACGGATATTTT. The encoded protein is CSARAQRDGYF.

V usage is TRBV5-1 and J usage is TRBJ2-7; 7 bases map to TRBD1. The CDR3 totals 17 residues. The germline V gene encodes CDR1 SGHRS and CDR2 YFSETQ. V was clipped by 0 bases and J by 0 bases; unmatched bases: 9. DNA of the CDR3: TGCGCCAGCAGCTTGGCCGTAGGACAGGTTCCCTCCTACGAGCAGTACTTC. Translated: CASSLAVGQVPSYEQYF.

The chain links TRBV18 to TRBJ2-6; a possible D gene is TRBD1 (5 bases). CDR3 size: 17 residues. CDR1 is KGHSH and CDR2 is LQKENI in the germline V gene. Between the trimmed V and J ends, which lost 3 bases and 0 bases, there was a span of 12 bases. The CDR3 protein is CASSPLDSNSGANVLTF. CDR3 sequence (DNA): TGTGCCAGCTCACCGTTAGACAGTAACTCTGGGGCCAACGTCCTGACTTTC.

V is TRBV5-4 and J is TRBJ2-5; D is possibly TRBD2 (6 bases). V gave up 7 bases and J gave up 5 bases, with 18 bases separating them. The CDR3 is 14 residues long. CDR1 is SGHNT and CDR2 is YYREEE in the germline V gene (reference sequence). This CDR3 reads CASSPGTPKETQYF. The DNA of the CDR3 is TGTGCCAGCTCGCCAGGGACTCCCAAGGAGACCCAGTACTTC.